This entry features one T cell receptor beta chain sequence. No antigen is known for it. No per-base quality is available; no much larger clone lies one base away. The CDR3 runs 17 amino acids, cysteine and phenylalanine included. CDR3 DNA only is kept here, 51 bases in frame from base 1. CDR1 and CDR2 are drawn from the germline V gene: MGHRA, YSYEKL. For this chain, trimming is 4 bases at the V end and 1 base at the J end, and the number of junction bases without a gene match is 8. Libraries of naive CD8 T cells were built from 20,000 to 1,000,000 sorted cells, with 10%, 30% or 50% of the purified RNA used. Naive CD8 T cells, defined as CD8+CD4-CCR7+CD45RA+, were FACS-sorted into RLT Plus buffer on a BD FACSAria II. Approximately 9 TCR copies' worth of Jurkat RNA were spiked into roughly 17,000-1,100,000 naive CD8 T cell samples to test detection sensitivity. CD8 T cells were enriched using RosetteSep CD8+ T Cell Enrichment Cocktail and Ficoll-Paque, and the enriched cells then underwent ACK red cell lysis.

The sample comes from a study of molecular identifiers for immune sequencing clone quantification (dated by TCRdb to 2016 to 2018). Regarding the study in general: For a replicate experiment, the RNA from either 20,000 or 100,000 naive CD8 T cells was divided into five aliquots, and four of those aliquots went on to sequencing. CD8 T cells were used in a methods study to benchmark molecular-identifier clustering-based TCR repertoire sequencing (MIDCIRS) and TCR RNA copy counting.

The library was built by means of PCR. The sequencer listed for this sample is Illumina HiSeq 4000. Preparation of bulk TCR libraries followed a previously described approach, with the TCR primers listed in Table S5. Purification of total RNA was performed with the Qiagen AllPrep DNA/RNA kit. Before any analysis, reads coming from multiple sequencing runs of the same library were combined into one pool. The paper's data handling went like this. Reads were retained only if an exact TCR constant sequence was present, and the retained reads were trimmed to 150 nt and grouped according to their 12-nt molecular barcodes. Within each barcode group, reads were sub-clustered at a 15% Levenshtein threshold, and quality-weighted consensus sequences were built per RNA molecule. Non-functional sequences were removed, as were lower-count sequences one edit away from another. Based on a fit of two negative binomial distributions, barcode sub-clusters having less than 20% of the maximum read count were discarded. TCRdb cleaned the public reads at Q25 with fastp, built clones with MiXCR and kept in-frame beta chains. Rows with one shared CDR3 protein collapse into an entry with the most common genes and DNA. The V and J calls here are based on TCRdb, not the publication. For this sample there are about half a million distinct CDR3 sequences; about 22% appear just once. The biggest ten clones account for more than 0.8% of the sample.

The investigation overall reported the following: Clones above 20 RNA copies held over 99% of molecules in CMV-specific effector cells but under 1% in naive cells. When barcode sub-clustering was omitted, TCR diversity was inflated by chimeric consensus sequences, with chimeras reaching as high as 47%. Even against a background of one million naive CD8 T cells, spiked-in Jurkat TCR RNA amounting to a single cell's worth was reported to be detectable. Naive libraries contained spiked-in Jurkat TCR RNA (around eleven copies' worth), which is not part of the donor repertoire. Highly expanded clone sizes could be underestimated if identical TCR molecules share a barcode. Modeling estimated about three recovered TCR RNA copies per cell, compared with about 10 by digital PCR, which implies 30% to 35% capture efficiency.

The sample taken for sequencing was naive CD8+ T cells from blood, with Jurkat cell RNA spiked in. Interpreted using the paper, the cell subset or site label stands for: FACS-sorted CD8+CD4-CCR7+CD45RA+ naive T cells. The clonotype was recovered from a human donor in good health. Some libraries in this study had Jurkat cell RNA spiked in. The sequence links TRBV4-1 to TRBJ2-2, with 8 junctional bases fitting TRBD1. This receptor has the CDR3 CASSLSRTGMNTGELFF. The nucleotide sequence reads as follows: TGCGCCAGCAGCCTCTCTAGGACAGGGATGAACACCGGGGAGCTGTTTTTT.